Here is one TCR beta chain with its context. Its antigen is unidentified. Trimming left V 4 bases short and J 2 bases short, with 21 bases between. Germline-derived CDR1 and CDR2 are SNHLY and FYNNEI. This CDR3 is 18 amino acids long. The entry originates in a study of T cell responses to AZD1222 COVID-19 vaccine. Findings and limits, study-wide: Donors skewed white British and female; clonal diversity was possibly underestimated. Targeting of unmutated variant regions was reportedly seen in nearly half of spike-specific TCRs. Seropositive at baseline were only a handful of AZD1222 recipients.

The table came from immunoSEQ multiplex PCR; TCRdb's copy has only in-frame clones and leaves some out. The data contain about 120,000 clones, about nine tenths of them singletons. The chain carries TRBV2 and TRBJ2-1; possibly TRBD1 for D (5 bases). The receptor comes from an adult who received the MenACWY meningococcal vaccine as a control. The sample in question was peripheral blood, obtained 28 days after the second dose of the MenACWY control vaccine. The chain's CDR3 is CASSVWLDGQRAYNEQFF. The CDR3 DNA reads as TGTGCCAGCAGTGTTTGGCTAGACGGACAAAGAGCCTACAATGAGCAGTTCTTC.